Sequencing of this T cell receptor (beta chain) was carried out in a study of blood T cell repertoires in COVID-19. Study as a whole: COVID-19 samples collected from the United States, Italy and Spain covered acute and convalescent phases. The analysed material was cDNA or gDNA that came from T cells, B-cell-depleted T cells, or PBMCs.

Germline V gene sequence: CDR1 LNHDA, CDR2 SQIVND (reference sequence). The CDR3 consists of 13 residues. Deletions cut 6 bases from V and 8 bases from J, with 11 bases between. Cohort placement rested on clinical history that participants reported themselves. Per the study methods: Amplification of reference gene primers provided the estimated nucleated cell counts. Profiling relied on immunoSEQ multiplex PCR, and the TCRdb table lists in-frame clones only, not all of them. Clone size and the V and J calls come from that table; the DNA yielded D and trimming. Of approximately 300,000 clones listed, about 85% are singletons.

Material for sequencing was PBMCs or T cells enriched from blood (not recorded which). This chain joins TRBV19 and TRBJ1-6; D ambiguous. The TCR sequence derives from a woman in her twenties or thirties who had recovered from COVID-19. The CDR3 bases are TGTGCCAGTAGCACTGATTCCTATTCACCCCTCCACTTT. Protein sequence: CASSTDSYSPLHF.